The present T cell receptor (beta chain) was sequenced within a study of blood T cell repertoires in COVID-19. Study at large: Donors in the United States, Italy and Spain gave samples during acute or convalescent COVID-19.

The assay was immunoSEQ multiplex PCR, and TCRdb's table has in-frame clones only and misses some. Among about 140,000 clones listed, about three quarters were seen once. This CDR3 is built from 15 residues. Germline V lookup: CDR1 SGHAT, CDR2 FQNNGV. Trimming took off 2 bases at V and 0 bases at J, with 7 bases between the two ends. The chain is built from TRBV11-2 and TRBJ2-2; perhaps TRBD2 as D (5 bases). This receptor was identified in a man older than 75 with acute or convalescent COVID-19. The sequenced sample consisted of peripheral blood. The CDR3 loop is CASSLPGTNTGELFF. DNA for the CDR3: TGTGCCAGCAGCTTACCGGGGACGAACACCGGGGAGCTGTTTTTT. Filled out from reference TRBV11-2 and TRBJ2-2, the complete variable domain reads EAGVAQSPRYKIIEKRQSVAFWCNPISGHATLYWYQQILGQGPKLLIQFQNNGVVDDSQLPKDRFSAERLKGVDSTLKIQPAKLEDSAVYLCASSLPGTNTGELFFGEGSRLTVL.